Shown below are 30 T cell receptor beta chains from a single sample sequenced in a study of blood T cell repertoires in COVID-19. The assay was immunoSEQ multiplex PCR, and TCRdb's table has in-frame clones only and misses some. The sample carries 250,000 to 350,000 clones, roughly 90% recorded once. Input material: peripheral blood. Receptors were obtained from a woman aged 25-40 years with COVID-19, enrolled during active disease.

The CDR3 sequence: CASSLELAGTNEQFF. DNA of the CDR3: TGCGCCAGCAGCTTGGAACTAGCGGGGACCAATGAGCAGTTCTTC. The genes are TRBV5-1 and TRBJ2-1; 10 bases agree with TRBD2. J was trimmed by 6 bases and V by 0 bases; bases with no gene match: 3. Looked up from germline, CDR1 is SGHRS and CDR2 is YFSETQ. This CDR3 region has 15 residues.

The gene calls are TRBV7-2 and TRBJ2-5, with a weak D call TRBD2 (5 bases). The ends were cut back, 5 bases at V and 5 bases at J, with 18 bases in the middle. CDR1 SGHTA and CDR2 FQGNSA come from the germline V gene. This CDR3 is built from 15 residues. The CDR3 reads CASSRTRSGGETQYF. The CDR3 DNA follows: TGTGCCAGCAGCAGAACTAGGAGCGGTGGGGAGACCCAGTACTTC.

This clone was observed a single time. V and J are TRBV6-2 or TRBV6-3 and TRBJ1-2, with D possibly being TRBD1 (5 bases). V was pared by 6 bases and J by 4 bases, with 18 bases between. Germline V lookup: CDR1 MNHEY, CDR2 SVGEGT. The CDR3 totals 15 residues. The CDR3 DNA reads TGTGCCAGCAGCCGGCACATCACGGGGGGCTATGGCTACACCTTC. This translates into CASSRHITGGYGYTF.

V is TRBV3-1 (or the pseudogene TRBV3-2) and J is TRBJ1-5, with D unresolved. This CDR3 contains 13 residues. In germline, CDR1 is LGHDT, CDR2 YNNKEL (reference sequence). Trimming stripped 1 base from V and 4 bases from J, with 5 bases between. The CDR3 loop is CASSQVINQPQHF. DNA of the CDR3: TGTGCCAGCAGCCAAGTTATTAATCAGCCCCAGCATTTT.

This sequence joins TRBV7-2 and TRBJ2-7, with TRBD2 matching 7 bases. CDR1 is SGHTA, CDR2 FQGNSA, per germline. With 1 base clipped from V and 2 bases from J, the junction kept 8 bases outside the gene matches. The CDR3 is 16 residues long. The CDR3 coding sequence is TGTGCCAGCAGCTTAGATGGTCTAGCGGTTACCTACGAGCAGTACTTC. This encodes CASSLDGLAVTYEQYF.

The rearrangement links TRBV6-2 or TRBV6-3 to TRBJ1-4; D remains unclear. V dropped 5 bases and J dropped 8 bases, with 18 bases sitting between them. The CDR3 is 15 residues long. Germline lookup yields CDR1 MNHEY and CDR2 SVGEGT. CDR3 amino acids: CASSTRPDLREKLFF. DNA of the CDR3: TGTGCCAGCAGTACGCGGCCCGACCTAAGAGAAAAACTGTTTTTT.

The chain employs TRBV5-1 and TRBJ2-2; 7 bases are shared with TRBD2. This CDR3 spans 14 amino acids. The V gene's germline CDR1 is SGHRS and CDR2 YFSETQ. Trimming took 5 bases from V and 3 from J; bases not matched to a gene: 4. The DNA for the CDR3 is TGCGCCAGCAGAGAAAGCGGGGACACCGGGGAGCTGTTTTTT. Translation gives CASRESGDTGELFF.

This sequence joins TRBV10-3 and TRBJ1-6; 10 positions agree with TRBD1. CDR1 and CDR2 (germline): ENHRY, SYGVKD. The CDR3 has 17 residues. Germline trimming cut 0 bases from V and 6 bases from J; bases unmatched to any gene: 5. CDR3 sequence (DNA): TGTGCCATCAGTGAGTCGGGGACAGGGGTCGGTAATTCACCCCTCCACTTT. Protein product: CAISESGTGVGNSPLHF.

This clone was picked up a small number of times. The chain uses TRBV10-3 and TRBJ2-7; 9 bases line up with TRBD2. The trim removed 7 bases at V and 2 bases at J, leaving 6 bases unmatched. CDR1 and CDR2 from the germline V gene are ENHRY and SYGVKD. The CDR3 length is 14 residues. The CDR3 coding sequence is TGTGCCATCAACCCTAGCGGGGATCCCTACGAGCAGTACTTC. This gives the protein CAINPSGDPYEQYF.

The chain combines TRBV6-5 with TRBJ2-5, with D possibly TRBD1 on 7 matching bases. Looked up from germline, CDR1 is MNHEY and CDR2 is SVGAGI. V lost 4 bases, J lost 1 base, and 13 bases lay in between. The CDR3 covers 15 residues. The CDR3 coding sequence is TGTGCCAGCAGTTGGCGGGGACAGCTCCAAGAGACCCAGTACTTC. The encoded protein is CASSWRGQLQETQYF.

This chain links TRBV18 with TRBJ1-1; TRBD1 aligns across 8 bases. The CDR3 covers 14 residues. The junction had 6 bases not matched to a gene; V was cut back by 3 bases and J by 6 bases. Per the germline V gene, CDR1 is KGHSH and CDR2 is LQKENI. CDR3 region: CASSPGTGRAEAFF. CDR3 DNA: TGTGCCAGCTCACCCGGGACAGGCCGGGCTGAAGCTTTCTTT.

The chain links TRBV10-2 to TRBJ1-1, with D perhaps matching TRBD1 (6 bases). The CDR3 covers 14 residues. Germline V gene sequence: CDR1 WSHSY, CDR2 SAAADI. Between the trimmed V and J ends, which lost 6 bases and 4 bases, there was a span of 15 bases. CDR3 residues: CASSSGQPGTEAFF. As DNA, the CDR3 is TGCGCCAGCAGCTCAGGACAGCCGGGCACTGAAGCTTTCTTT.

The CDR3 sequence: CASSFISAADTQYF. CDR3 coding DNA: TGTGCCAGCAGTTTTATCTCCGCGGCAGATACGCAGTATTTT. This chain joins TRBV28 and TRBJ2-3; D not certain. The V end was cut by 3 bases, the J end by 4 bases, with 11 bases between. The V gene's germline CDR1 is MDHEN and CDR2 SYDVKM. The CDR3 runs 14 residues.

This clone was recorded a few times. The chain links TRBV10-3 to TRBJ2-2; tentative D call: TRBD2 (6 bases). The CDR3 covers 13 residues. Germline V gene lookup returns CDR1 ENHRY and CDR2 SYGVKD. Trimming took off 7 bases at V and 6 bases at J, with 12 bases between the two ends. The CDR3 bases are TGTGCCATCAAGGTCAGGGACTCCGGGGAGCTGTTTTTT. It codes for CAIKVRDSGELFF.

The J gene is TRBJ2-7, the V gene TRBV27; maybe TRBD2 (6 bases). Between the trimmed V and J ends, which lost 5 bases and 1 base, there was a span of 18 bases. Germline lookup yields CDR1 MNHEY and CDR2 SMNVEV (reference sequence). The CDR3 length is 16 residues. The CDR3 region has the DNA TGTGCCAGCAGTCGGGGGTTTGGGGTCCTTTCCTACGAGCAGTACTTC. The encoded protein is CASSRGFGVLSYEQYF.

A word on this clone: Distinct nucleotide sequences in the sample also encode this CDR3. The chain recombines TRBV19 with TRBJ1-1; tentative D call: TRBD1 (6 bases). Per germline, CDR1 LNHDA and CDR2 SQIVND (reference sequence). V lost 2 bases and J 0 bases, leaving 7 bases between the germline ends. This CDR3 is 14 amino acids long. CDR3 residues: CASSIRGMNTEAFF. CDR3 nucleotides: TGTGCCAGTAGTATAAGGGGGATGAACACTGAAGCTTTCTTT.

The genes are TRBV19 and TRBJ2-5; 8 bases match TRBD2. Looked up from germline, CDR1 is LNHDA and CDR2 is SQIVND (reference sequence). The CDR3 is made up of 17 amino acids. V was pared by 3 bases and J by 2 bases, with 11 bases of the junction left unmatched. The CDR3 sequence: CASSIGAGAGGQETQYF. CDR3 in DNA: TGTGCCAGTAGTATCGGCGCGGGGGCGGGGGGACAAGAGACCCAGTACTTC.

The chain couples TRBV19 to TRBJ1-5, with no clear D. The germline gives CDR1 LNHDA, CDR2 SQIVND (reference sequence). Between the trimmed V and J ends, which lost 2 bases and 4 bases, there was a span of 3 bases. This CDR3 spans 12 amino acids. The CDR3 region is CASSIQNQPQHF. The CDR3 nucleotides are TGTGCCAGTAGTATACAGAATCAGCCCCAGCATTTT.

The gene calls are TRBV9 and TRBJ2-1, with a possible D match to TRBD2 (5 bases). The CDR3 length is 16 residues. Trimming took 1 base from V and 0 from J, leaving 11 bases between them. Per the germline V gene, CDR1 is SGDLS and CDR2 is YYNGEE. The CDR3 region is CASSVRDGISYNEQFF. The DNA of the CDR3 is TGTGCCAGCAGCGTACGTGACGGGATCTCCTACAATGAGCAGTTCTTC.

Notes on this clone: The sample has other DNA sequences that encode this CDR3 too. In DNA form, the CDR3 reads TGTGCCAGCAGCTTGGTTGGGGCTGGCAATCAGCCCCAGCATTTT. Protein sequence: CASSLVGAGNQPQHF. The rearrangement links TRBV5-6 to TRBJ1-5; perhaps TRBD1 as D (5 bases). Germline CDR1 and CDR2: SGHDT and YYEEEE. V gave up 0 bases and J gave up 2 bases, with 9 bases separating them. CDR3 length: 15 amino acids.

The chain uses TRBV27 and TRBJ2-3; no definite D call. The CDR3 runs to 12 residues. The V end lost 5 bases, the J end lost 2 bases, and 5 bases lay between the germline ends. Germline V CDR1 and CDR2: MNHEY, SMNVEV (reference sequence). CDR3 coding DNA: TGTGCCAGCAGTACTCTCACAGATACGCAGTATTTT. It yields the protein CASSTLTDTQYF.

The chain carries TRBV15 and TRBJ1-1; no definite D call. The V gene lost 3 bases and the J gene lost 7 bases, with 21 bases spanning the gap. The germline gives CDR1 LNHNV, CDR2 YYDKDF (reference sequence). The CDR3 sequence is 16 residues long. This CDR3 is CATSSPRDRYLGEAFF. Written as DNA, the CDR3 is TGTGCCACCAGCAGTCCCCGGGATAGATACCTCGGTGAAGCTTTCTTT. Drawing the rest from reference TRBV15 and TRBJ1-1, the complete variable domain is DAMVIQNPRYQVTQFGKPVTLSCSQTLNHNVMYWYQQKSSQAPKLLFHYYDKDFNNEADTPDNFQSRRPNTSFCFLDIRSPGLGDTAMYLCATSSPRDRYLGEAFFGQGTRLTVV.

V is TRBV19 and J is TRBJ2-1; D possibly corresponds to TRBD2 (6 bases). The CDR3 consists of 15 residues. V was cut by 1 base and J by 6 bases, with 13 bases left in between. Germline CDR1 reads LNHDA; CDR2 reads SQIVND (reference sequence). CDR3 nucleotides: TGTGCCAGTAGTATAGGCGGGGCCCCTTTCAATGAGCAGTTCTTC. Protein product: CASSIGGAPFNEQFF.

This chain links TRBV27 with TRBJ2-7; 7 positions match TRBD1. CDR3 size: 15 residues. CDR1 is MNHEY, CDR2 SMNVEV, per germline (reference sequence). J lost 1 base, V lost 5 bases, and 8 bases had no gene match. In DNA form, the CDR3 reads TGTGCCAGCAGTCCCCTAGGACAGGCTTCCTACGAGCAGTACTTC. Translated, it gives CASSPLGQASYEQYF.

The chain joins TRBV29-1 to TRBJ2-7, with TRBD2 identical over 11 bases. Germline V lookup: CDR1 SQVTM, CDR2 ANQGSEA. J gave up 2 bases and V 6 bases, and 12 bases lay outside the gene matches. The CDR3 is 16 amino acids. The CDR3 DNA reads as TGCAGCGTAGAACTAGCGGGAGCTATAGTAACCTACGAGCAGTACTTC. Its protein is CSVELAGAIVTYEQYF.

Only one count was recorded for this clone. V gene TRBV2 combines with J gene TRBJ1-1; D not certain. This CDR3 is 13 amino acids long. The V gene's germline CDR1 is SNHLY and CDR2 FYNNEI. Trimming took 6 bases from V and 0 from J, leaving 8 bases between them. CDR3 sequence reads: CASRLGLNTEAFF. CDR3 DNA sequence: TGTGCCAGCAGACTAGGACTGAACACTGAAGCTTTCTTT.

The V gene is TRBV6-6, the J gene TRBJ2-1, with 10 bases that match TRBD2. The trim removed 6 bases at V and 2 bases at J, leaving 4 bases unmatched. This CDR3 spans 15 amino acids. Germline V gives CDR1 MNHNY, CDR2 SVGAGI (reference sequence). The CDR3 DNA is TGTGCCAGCAGCGAGGGACTAGCGACCTACAATGAGCAGTTCTTC. This codes for CASSEGLATYNEQFF.

The chain joins TRBV2 to TRBJ1-6; no clear D. Germline CDR1 and CDR2: SNHLY and FYNNEI. The CDR3 sequence is 12 residues long. V was trimmed by 4 bases and J by 14 bases, leaving 12 bases between them. For the CDR3, the DNA is TGTGCCAGCAGTGGGGGAGGCGAGGCCCTCCACTTT. Translated, it gives CASSGGGEALHF. The complete variable domain, with remaining parts taken from reference TRBV2 and TRBJ1-6, reads EPEVTQTPSHQVTQMGQEVILRCVPISNHLYFYWYRQILGQKVEFLVSFYNNEISEKSEIFDDQFSVERPDGSNFTLKIRSTKLEDSAMYFCASSGGGEALHFGNGTRLTVT.

The chain is built from TRBV5-1 and TRBJ1-2, with no clear D. Germline CDR1 is SGHRS and CDR2 is YFSETQ. Trimming left V 3 bases short and J 3 bases short, with 9 bases between. This CDR3 is built from 13 residues. CDR3 DNA: TGCGCCAGCAGCTACAAAGATCACTATGGCTACACCTTC. Its protein product is CASSYKDHYGYTF.

The gene calls are TRBV27 and TRBJ1-1; no firm D call. The CDR3 covers 14 residues. Trimming pared 5 bases from V and 1 base from J, leaving 11 bases between. CDR1 MNHEY and CDR2 SMNVEV come from the germline V gene (reference sequence). Here the CDR3 reads CASSPWGENTEAFF. The DNA for the CDR3 is TGTGCCAGCAGTCCATGGGGAGAGAACACTGAAGCTTTCTTT.